This T cell receptor (beta chain) was retrieved from a study of shared clonotypes between healthy human individuals. The CDR3 covers 15 residues. The ends lost 3 bases at V and 7 bases at J; junction bases unmatched: 2. Germline V gene data show CDR1 as SGDLS and CDR2 as YYNGEE. Genomic DNA per cell subset filled all wells of several immunoSEQ plates. Method: immunoSEQ multiplex PCR; TCRdb's copy keeps in-frame clones and lacks some. The sample records some 690,000 clones, less than 95% being singletons. Input material: memory CD8+ T cells from PBMCs. Sample subset: CD45RO+ cells pooled with CCR7-negative TemRA cells. The clonotype comes from a man in his late teens or twenties in good health. Some clones in this sample may be carry-over from other donors' samples. The genes are TRBV9 and TRBJ2-1, with TRBD2 matching 15 bases. The CDR3 loop is CASSAGTSGRNEQFF. In nucleotides, the CDR3 is TGTGCCAGCAGCGCCGGGACTAGCGGGAGGAATGAGCAGTTCTTC.